This T cell receptor (beta chain) was captured by sequencing in a study of CD8 T cells in Susac syndrome. TCR beta sequences were obtained from blood CD8+ and CD4+ T cells. cDNA came from about 0.46 to 1 ug RNA primed by random hexamers. TCRdb reprocessed the immunoSEQ multiplex PCR reads via MiXCR and lists one record per CDR3 protein. This sample has 160,000 or so distinct CDR3 sequences, with 85% to 95% found just once. The ends lost 5 bases at V and 8 bases at J; junction bases unmatched: 4. CDR1 is SGHTA and CDR2 is FQGNSA in the germline V gene. The CDR3 spans 15 residues. This receptor was taken from a human donor with multiple sclerosis. V is TRBV7-2 and J is TRBJ2-1; 15 bases match TRBD2. Sequencing used CD8+ T cells from PBMCs. The CDR3 protein is CASSLGLAGGYEQFF. The CDR3 nucleotides are TGTGCCAGCAGCCTAGGACTAGCGGGAGGGTATGAGCAGTTCTTC. Supplemented by reference TRBV7-2 and TRBJ2-1, the full variable domain reads GAGVSQSPSNKVTEKGKDVELRCDPISGHTALYWYRQSLGQGLEFLIYFQGNSAPDKSGLPSDRFSAERTGGSVSTLTIQRTQQEDSAVYLCASSLGLAGGYEQFFGPGTRLTVL.